Reported below is one TCR beta chain. It lacks a known antigen. Base-call qualities are not available, and no considerably larger clone is one nucleotide away. The source of the sample is a study of cytomegalovirus exposure and HLA in healthy donors listed by TCRdb under 2017. Looking at the study overall: An earlier analysis of approximately 640 of the donors reported approximately 270 Gb of sequence data and some 120 million unique TCR beta sequences from about 179 million T cells. The study used immunosequencing to profile the T cell repertoires of several hundred subjects and linked those repertoires to cytomegalovirus serostatus. The number of typed donors differed by locus: roughly 620-640 for A, B, C, DRB1 and DQB1; roughly 510 for DQA1; 606 for DPA1; and 400 to 480 for DPB1. An earlier analysis of approximately 580 of the donors used high-throughput TCR beta sequencing to judge whether each TCR beta V gene segment behaved as functional or pseudogenic. In a later analysis, previously published TCR beta repertoires from several hundred donors were re-analyzed and high-resolution HLA genotyping was added so that TCR occurrence patterns could be studied. Several DR-DQ haplotypes were handled as single units for association and clustering because linkage in the cohort was strong. Alongside the repertoire data, information on donor age, sex, ethnicity and CMV serostatus was compiled. The later analysis used no new phenotypic data to find candidate immune exposures, relying instead on TCR beta sequences and their occurrence across donors. A later genetic analysis used genome-wide SNP genotypes for about three fifths of the 666 donors, treating that subset as a discovery cohort. Among around 400 genotyped donors of the cohort, an average of roughly 230,000 unique TCR beta nucleotide sequences was sequenced per donor, of which about 20% were non-productive. The aim of the study was to test whether cataloging public T cell receptors could identify signatures of past pathogen exposure. Along with the roughly 710-subject first cohort, a separate validation cohort of more than 90 different subjects was used. HLA typing covered class I and class II loci at four-digit resolution. To predict cytomegalovirus infection status, the study brought together high-throughput TCR immunosequencing, statistical association of individual TCRs with disease status, and machine learning. Of the approximately 400 genotyped donors, 65% to 90% fell in the genetic ancestry cluster associated with self-reported Caucasian donors. All discovery cohort repertoires had been generated using a single sequencing platform. Approximately 300 gigabases of sequencing data and roughly 80 million unique TCR sequences made up an early release that covered some 640 HLA-typed donors.

Receptor libraries were prepared by the immunoSEQ multiplex PCR assay. For the multiplex PCR, a mixture combining 60 forward primers for TCR Vbeta segments and 13 reverse primers for TCR Jbeta segments was used. A multiplex PCR assay on genomic DNA amplified the CDR3 region of rearranged TCR beta genes. On the Illumina HiSeq System, the amplified TCR beta libraries were sequenced as 87-base-pair reads. In the original analysis: In a later analysis, tens of millions of unique TCR beta chains were counted across the approximately 620 repertoires, and approximately 9.9 million of these chains were shared by at least two donors. Raw reads were error-corrected and collapsed into unique sequences with a nearest-neighbor algorithm that merged closely related sequences to remove PCR and sequencing errors. CDR3 sequences were aligned to IMGT reference sequences to assign V, D and J gene segments. For a sequence to be retained, at least a six-nucleotide match to both a V gene segment and a J gene segment was required. Rearrangements were called productive when the CDR3 lacked stop codons and stayed in frame with V and J; all others were non-productive. CDR3 was defined by IMGT convention, running from the second conserved V-encoded cysteine to the conserved J-encoded phenylalanine. In an earlier analysis of more than 550 of the donors, sequences lacking an unambiguous match to a single V gene segment were excluded. An earlier analysis of a few hundred of the donors called V segments functional above 56.7% productive rearrangements and segregating when the between-donor standard deviation exceeded 5%. A statistical classification framework was built for diagnosing cytomegalovirus status from the catalog of TCR beta chain sequences. In a later analysis, V and J genes were assigned by comparing TCR nucleotide sequences against IMGT/GENE-DB human TR gene sequences. In a later analysis, CDR3 sequences and most-parsimonious VDJ recombination scenarios were assigned using the TCRdist pipeline. A later analysis defined each TCR beta chain by its CDR3 amino acid sequence plus V-gene family, and excluded reads lacking a unique V-gene family. To address suspected cross-contamination and a sequencing artifact, a later analysis removed 592 highly shared, low-generation-probability nucleotide sequences. A later analysis calculated a clonal expansion index for each public chain from normalized within-repertoire ranks of inferred template counts. In a later analysis, generation probabilities were computed with a VDJ recombination model fitted to out-of-frame rearrangements, and the resulting probabilities were checked against IGoR. Hypergeometric tests were used in a later analysis to score TCR-TCR, TCR-HLA and TCR-CMV co-occurrence, with a repertoire-size bias correction applied to the TCR pairs. A later analysis estimated false discovery rates by permuting HLA or CMV assignments 20 times. A later analysis grouped co-occurring TCRs with DBSCAN, adding TCRdist sequence similarity when clustering within HLA-allele-positive subsets. Repertoires with fewer than 30,000 or more than 120,000 public chains were left out of co-occurrence clustering, as were about 5 repertoires with anomalous nucleotide sharing. TCRdb retrieved this table from immuneACCESS and kept in-frame rearrangements only. Not all clones are present; in checked studies, unresolved V genes account for under half, and no reason is known for the remainder. V and J calls and clone size are copied from that table; D and trimming were computed from the DNA. Present in this sample are more than 150,000 clones, around 80% of which were seen just once. Clones ranked in the top ten supply approximately 1.3% of the sample.

As encoded in the germline V gene (reference sequence), CDR1 is GTSNPN while CDR2 is SVGIG. Trimming takes 2 bases off V and 7 bases off J; junction bases not matched to a gene: 8. Spanning cysteine to phenylalanine, the CDR3 consists of 13 amino acids. Only the CDR3 DNA stays, 39 bases, in frame from base 1. The cohort consisted of 666 healthy bone marrow donors. At the time of sampling, all cohort members were nominally healthy, though unrecorded immune exposures were likely present. The donor tested CMV seropositive and was one of the 289 seropositive cohort members. A peripheral blood sample was provided by each donor, and peripheral blood mononuclear cells were used for TCR beta sequencing. Genomic DNA was extracted from the blood cell samples with the Qiagen DNeasy Blood Extraction Kit. Paper-wide results and their limitations: Cytomegalovirus status was reported to be diagnosed by the classifier with high specificity and sensitivity in both the original and validation cohorts. In a later analysis, HLA-associated TCR beta chains showed more clonal expansion and lower generation probabilities than non-associated chains that were equally common. The authors suggested that the approach could potentially be generalized to other disease states and immunological phenotypes. In a later analysis, several top co-occurrence clusters were reported to appear linked to parvovirus B19, influenza, CMV and Epstein-Barr virus. In a later analysis, TCR association rates were found to vary across HLA loci, with the most associated TCRs seen for DRB1 alleles and the fewest for HLA-C alleles. In a later analysis, most CMV-associated TCR beta chains were found to appear HLA-restricted, with HLA associations seemingly driven largely by CMV exposure. A further reported finding was that TCR beta sequences accurately predicted the HLA-A and HLA-B alleles for most subjects in the first cohort. Because HLA typing was unavailable for some donors at each locus, only the typed subset was used in association tests. In a later analysis, 16,951 TCR beta sequences were associated with specific HLA alleles at a false discovery rate of 0.05. Immune exposure information for the cohort was limited to CMV serostatus. When HLA alleles, especially DR and DQ, strongly co-occurred, TCR associations were difficult to assign to individual alleles. Because counts were too low, roughly 18 rarely observed V segments, including chromosome 9 orphons, were left out of the earlier analysis of 587 of the donors. In vitro tests confirmed that a few of the cytomegalovirus-associated TCR beta chains recognize cytomegalovirus antigens. The 87-base-pair reads could not distinguish some IMGT-functional V segments, including TRBV6-2 and TRBV6-3, so those segments were excluded. The presence/absence analyses assumed that sequencing depth was roughly uniform across donors, and that assumption may not be true. Correlated functional status among segregating V segments might reflect linkage disequilibrium, but an unknown experimental factor could not be ruled out. In the study, 150 to 200 TCR beta chains were listed as associated with cytomegalovirus. In an earlier analysis of approximately 590 of the donors, most TCR beta V segments appeared in productive rearrangements about 90% or about 30% of the time, broadly matching IMGT annotations. A cluster of highly shared sequence variants was judged likely to represent a technical artifact of the sequencing pipeline. Most TCR sequences were seen in very few donors, while some public TCRs were found in many individuals. Compared with the roughly 670-donor mean, donors in an Asian-associated ancestry cluster had fewer N-insertions in productive TCRs, according to a later genetic analysis. In a later genetic analysis, a missense DCLRE1C variant was associated with V-gene and J-gene trimming of TCR beta chains, and the association was replicated in an independent cohort. In this cohort, only TCR beta chains were sequenced, and detectable features were limited by the absence of alpha or paired-chain data.

The chain joins TRBV30 to TRBJ2-7; TRBD2 lines up with 7 middle nucleotides. Sequencing used PBMCs. The TCR originated in a girl aged 10 to 17 in good health and CMV-seropositive. The CDR3 protein sequence reads: CAWSRPGGREQYF. The DNA reads TGTGCCTGGAGTCGCCCGGGGGGAAGGGAGCAGTACTTC.